This T cell receptor beta chain came from a study of OX40 agonist ivuxolimab in advanced cancers. This CDR3 spans 17 amino acids. The V gene's germline CDR1 is SGHDT and CDR2 YYEEEE. V was cut by 4 bases and J by 0 bases, with 19 bases left in between. Profiling relied on immunoSEQ multiplex PCR, and the TCRdb table lists in-frame clones only, not all of them. This sample has 45,000 to 60,000 clones, with around 80% found just once. The chain couples TRBV5-6 to TRBJ1-1, with D perhaps matching TRBD1 (6 bases). Sequenced material: CD4+ or CD8+ T cells sorted from blood, taken in a trial of the OX40 agonist ivuxolimab. This sequence was found in an adult with an advanced solid tumor such as melanoma, head and neck, liver or kidney cancer. CDR3 loop: CASSPSTGSGLNTEAFF. The CDR3 DNA reads as TGTGCCAGCAGCCCGAGTACAGGGAGCGGGTTGAACACTGAAGCTTTCTTT.